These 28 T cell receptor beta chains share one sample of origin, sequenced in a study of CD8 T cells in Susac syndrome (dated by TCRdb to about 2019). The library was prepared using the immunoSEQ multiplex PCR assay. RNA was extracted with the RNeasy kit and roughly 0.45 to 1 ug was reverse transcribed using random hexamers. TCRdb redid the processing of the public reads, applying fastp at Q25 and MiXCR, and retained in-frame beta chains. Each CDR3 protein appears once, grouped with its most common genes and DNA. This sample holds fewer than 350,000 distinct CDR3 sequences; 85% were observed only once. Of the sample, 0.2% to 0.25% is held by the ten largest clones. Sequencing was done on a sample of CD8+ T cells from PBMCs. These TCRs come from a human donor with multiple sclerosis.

This CDR3 is CASSFTNTGELFF. The CDR3 DNA reads TGTGCCAGCAGTTTCACGAACACCGGGGAGCTGTTTTTT. The chain employs TRBV6-1 and TRBJ2-2, with D uncertain. Germline CDR1 MNHNS, CDR2 SASEGT. The CDR3 consists of 13 residues. Trimming took off 5 bases at V and 0 bases at J, with 4 bases between the two ends.

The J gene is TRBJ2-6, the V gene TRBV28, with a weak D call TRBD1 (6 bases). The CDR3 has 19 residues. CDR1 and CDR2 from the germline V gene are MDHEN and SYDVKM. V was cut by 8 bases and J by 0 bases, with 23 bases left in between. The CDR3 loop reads CASRLTRTEALSGANVLTF. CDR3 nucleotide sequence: TGTGCCAGCCGCCTTACCCGGACAGAGGCCCTCTCTGGGGCCAACGTCCTGACTTTC.

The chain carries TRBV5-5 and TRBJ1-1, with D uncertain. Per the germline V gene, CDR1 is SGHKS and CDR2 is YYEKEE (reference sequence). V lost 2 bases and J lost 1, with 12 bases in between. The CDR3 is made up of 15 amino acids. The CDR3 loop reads CASSLTGGWNTEAFF. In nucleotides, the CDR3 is TGTGCCAGCAGCTTAACGGGAGGATGGAACACTGAAGCTTTCTTT.

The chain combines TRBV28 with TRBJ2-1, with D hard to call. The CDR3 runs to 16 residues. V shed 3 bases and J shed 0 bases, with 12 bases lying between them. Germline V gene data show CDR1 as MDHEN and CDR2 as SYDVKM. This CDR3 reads CASSLGKSSSYNEQFF. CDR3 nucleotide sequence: TGTGCCAGCAGTTTGGGTAAGAGCAGCTCCTACAATGAGCAGTTCTTC.

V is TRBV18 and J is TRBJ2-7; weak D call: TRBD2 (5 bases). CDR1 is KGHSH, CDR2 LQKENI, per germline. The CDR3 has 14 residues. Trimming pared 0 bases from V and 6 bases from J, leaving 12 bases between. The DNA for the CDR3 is TGTGCCAGCTCACCACCGGGAGAGCCCGGCGAGCAGTACTTC. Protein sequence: CASSPPGEPGEQYF.

The CDR3 nucleotides read TGTGCCAGCAGTCAACCGGGCGCCGCCTACGAGCAGTACTTC. This codes for CASSQPGAAYEQYF. The chain employs TRBV7-2 and TRBJ2-7; D gene uncertain. Trimming removed 6 bases at V and 2 bases at J, with 14 bases between. The CDR3 spans 14 residues. Germline V gene sequence: CDR1 SGHTA, CDR2 FQGNSA.

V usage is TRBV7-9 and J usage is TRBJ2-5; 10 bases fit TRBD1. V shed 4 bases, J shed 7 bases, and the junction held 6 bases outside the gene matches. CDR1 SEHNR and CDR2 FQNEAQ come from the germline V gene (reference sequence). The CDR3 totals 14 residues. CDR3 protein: CASSSTGDRGTQYF. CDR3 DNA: TGTGCCAGCAGCTCTACGGGGGACAGGGGGACCCAGTACTTC.

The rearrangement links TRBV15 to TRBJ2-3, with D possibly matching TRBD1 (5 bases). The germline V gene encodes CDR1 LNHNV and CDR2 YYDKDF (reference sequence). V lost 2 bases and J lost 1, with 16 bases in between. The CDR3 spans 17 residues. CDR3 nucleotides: TGTGCCACCAGCAGATGGGAAAGGGGATTGCGCACAGATACGCAGTATTTT. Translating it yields CATSRWERGLRTDTQYF.

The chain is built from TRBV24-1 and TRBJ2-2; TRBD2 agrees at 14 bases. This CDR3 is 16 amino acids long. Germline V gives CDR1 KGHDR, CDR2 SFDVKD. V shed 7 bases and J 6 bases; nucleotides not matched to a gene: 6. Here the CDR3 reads CATRPSGLAGAGELFF. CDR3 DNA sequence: TGTGCCACCAGGCCCTCGGGACTAGCGGGAGCCGGGGAGCTGTTTTTT.

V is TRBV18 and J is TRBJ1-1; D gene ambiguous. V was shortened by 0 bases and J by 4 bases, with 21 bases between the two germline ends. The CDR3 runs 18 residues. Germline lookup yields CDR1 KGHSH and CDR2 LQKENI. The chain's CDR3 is CASSPPYQPGPLGTEAFF. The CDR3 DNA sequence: TGTGCCAGCTCACCACCTTACCAGCCGGGCCCCTTGGGCACTGAAGCTTTCTTT.

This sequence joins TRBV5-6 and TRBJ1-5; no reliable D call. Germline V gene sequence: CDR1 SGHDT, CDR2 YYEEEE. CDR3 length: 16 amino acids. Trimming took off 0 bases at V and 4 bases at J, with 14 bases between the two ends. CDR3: CASSLAADYRNQPQHF. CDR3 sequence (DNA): TGTGCCAGCAGCTTGGCGGCAGACTATAGAAATCAGCCCCAGCATTTT.

The CDR3: CASSYEVQEPQHF. CDR3 DNA sequence: TGTGCCAGCAGTTACGAAGTACAAGAGCCCCAGCATTTT. This chain uses TRBV6-2 or TRBV6-3 with TRBJ1-5; D gene uncertain. Germline CDR1 is MNHEY and CDR2 is SVGEGT. The CDR3 sequence is 13 residues long. V lost 2 bases to trimming and J lost 8 bases, with 10 bases between them.

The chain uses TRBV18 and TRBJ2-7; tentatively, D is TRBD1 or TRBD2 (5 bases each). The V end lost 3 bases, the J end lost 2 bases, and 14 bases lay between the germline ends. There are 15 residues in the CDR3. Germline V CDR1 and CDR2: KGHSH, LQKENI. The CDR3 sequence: CASSPGTANPYEQYF. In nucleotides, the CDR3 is TGTGCCAGCTCACCCGGGACCGCAAACCCCTACGAGCAGTACTTC.

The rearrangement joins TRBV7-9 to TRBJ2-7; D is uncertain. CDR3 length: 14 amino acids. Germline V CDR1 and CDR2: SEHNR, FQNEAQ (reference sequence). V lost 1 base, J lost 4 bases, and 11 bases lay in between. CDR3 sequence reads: CASSLEKAHYEQYF. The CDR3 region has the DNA TGTGCCAGCAGCTTAGAGAAGGCGCATTACGAGCAGTACTTC.

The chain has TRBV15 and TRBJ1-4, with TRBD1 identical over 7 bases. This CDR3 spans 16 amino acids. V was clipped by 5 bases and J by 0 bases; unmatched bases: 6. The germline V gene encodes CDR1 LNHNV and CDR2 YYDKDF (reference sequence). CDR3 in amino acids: CATSEAGGATNEKLFF. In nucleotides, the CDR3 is TGTGCCACCAGCGAGGCAGGGGGGGCAACTAATGAAAAACTGTTTTTT.

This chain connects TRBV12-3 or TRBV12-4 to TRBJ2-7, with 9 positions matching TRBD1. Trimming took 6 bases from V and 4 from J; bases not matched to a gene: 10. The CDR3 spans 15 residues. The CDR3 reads CASSPSGTGIYEQYF. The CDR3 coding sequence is TGTGCCAGCAGCCCGTCCGGGACAGGGATTTACGAGCAGTACTTC.

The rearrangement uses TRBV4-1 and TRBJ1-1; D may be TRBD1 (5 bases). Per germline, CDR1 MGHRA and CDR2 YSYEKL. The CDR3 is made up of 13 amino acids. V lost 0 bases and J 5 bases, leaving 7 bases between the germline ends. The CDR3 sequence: CASSQDGATEAFF. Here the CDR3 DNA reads TGCGCCAGCAGCCAAGACGGGGCGACTGAAGCTTTCTTT.

CDR3 in amino acids: CASSQDDHTNYGYTF. The CDR3 coding sequence is TGCGCCAGCAGCCAAGATGACCACACTAACTATGGCTACACCTTC. V is TRBV4-3 and J is TRBJ1-2; D not certain. Trimming cost V 0 bases and J 0 bases, with 8 bases left between them. Germline V gives CDR1 LGHNA, CDR2 YSLEER. The CDR3 runs 15 residues.

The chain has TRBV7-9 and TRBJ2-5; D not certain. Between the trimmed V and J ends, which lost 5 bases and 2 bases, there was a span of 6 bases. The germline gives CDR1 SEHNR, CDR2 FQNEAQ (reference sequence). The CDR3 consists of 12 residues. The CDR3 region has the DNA TGTGCCAGCAGCCGTCTACAAGAGACCCAGTACTTC. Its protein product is CASSRLQETQYF.

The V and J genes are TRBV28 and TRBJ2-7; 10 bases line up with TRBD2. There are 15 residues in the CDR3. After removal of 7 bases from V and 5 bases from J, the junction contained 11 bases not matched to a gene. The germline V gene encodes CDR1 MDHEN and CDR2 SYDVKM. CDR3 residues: CASNDLAGDQNEQYF. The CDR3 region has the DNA TGTGCCAGCAATGACCTAGCGGGAGATCAGAACGAGCAGTACTTC.

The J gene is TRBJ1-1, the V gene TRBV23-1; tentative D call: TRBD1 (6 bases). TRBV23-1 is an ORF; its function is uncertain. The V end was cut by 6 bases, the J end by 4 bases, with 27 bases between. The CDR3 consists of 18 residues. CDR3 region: CASRPLPGGRDRSTEAFF. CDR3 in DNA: TGCGCCAGCAGACCACTTCCCGGGGGGCGAGATCGGAGCACTGAAGCTTTCTTT.

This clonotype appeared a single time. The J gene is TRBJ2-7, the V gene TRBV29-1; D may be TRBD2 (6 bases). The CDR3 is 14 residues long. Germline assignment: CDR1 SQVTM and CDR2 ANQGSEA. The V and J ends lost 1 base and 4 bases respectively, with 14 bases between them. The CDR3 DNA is TGCAGCGTTGAAGGGCGGGGATCGGAATACGAGCAGTACTTC. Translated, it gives CSVEGRGSEYEQYF.

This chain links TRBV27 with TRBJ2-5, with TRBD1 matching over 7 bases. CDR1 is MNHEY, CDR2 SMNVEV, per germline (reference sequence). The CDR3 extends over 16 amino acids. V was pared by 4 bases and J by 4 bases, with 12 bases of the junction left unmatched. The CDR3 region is CASSSTGTDHRETQYF. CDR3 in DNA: TGTGCCAGCAGTTCGACAGGGACAGACCACCGAGAGACCCAGTACTTC.

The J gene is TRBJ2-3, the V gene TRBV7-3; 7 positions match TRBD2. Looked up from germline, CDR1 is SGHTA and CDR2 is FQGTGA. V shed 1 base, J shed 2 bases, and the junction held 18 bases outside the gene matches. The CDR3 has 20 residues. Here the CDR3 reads CASSLMGLAEVLDFTDTQYF. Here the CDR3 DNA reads TGTGCCAGCAGCTTAATGGGGCTAGCGGAAGTCCTTGACTTCACAGATACGCAGTATTTT.

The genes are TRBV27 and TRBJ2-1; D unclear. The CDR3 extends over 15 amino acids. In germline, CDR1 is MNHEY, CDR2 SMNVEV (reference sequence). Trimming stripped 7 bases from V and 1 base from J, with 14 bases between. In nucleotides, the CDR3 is TGTGCCAGCACCACCTGGACCGGTTCCTACAATGAGCAGTTCTTC. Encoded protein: CASTTWTGSYNEQFF.

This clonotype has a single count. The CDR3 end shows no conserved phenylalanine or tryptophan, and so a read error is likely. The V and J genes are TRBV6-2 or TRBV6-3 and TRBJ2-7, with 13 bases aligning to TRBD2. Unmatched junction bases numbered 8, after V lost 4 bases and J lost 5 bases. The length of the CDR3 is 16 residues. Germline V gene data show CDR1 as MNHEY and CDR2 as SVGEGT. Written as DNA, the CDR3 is TGTGCCAGCAGTTTCGGACTAGCGGGAGACCAGGACGAGCAGTACTGC. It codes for CASSFGLAGDQDEQYC.

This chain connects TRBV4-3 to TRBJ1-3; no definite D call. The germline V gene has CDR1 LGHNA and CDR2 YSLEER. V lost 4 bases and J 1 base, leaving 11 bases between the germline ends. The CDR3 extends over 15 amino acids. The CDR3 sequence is CASSLLEDSGNTIYF. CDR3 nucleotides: TGCGCCAGCAGCCTGTTAGAGGATTCTGGAAACACCATATATTTT.

The CDR3 region is CASSEKAAGPDTQYF. The CDR3 region has the DNA TGTGCCAGCAGTGAAAAGGCGGCGGGACCAGATACGCAGTATTTT. The chain uses TRBV6-1 and TRBJ2-3; possibly TRBD2 for D (6 bases). Germline values: CDR1 MNHNS, CDR2 SASEGT. Trimming took off 2 bases at V and 4 bases at J, with 13 bases between the two ends. This CDR3 is 15 amino acids long.